These T cell receptor beta chains were read from a single sample in a study of cytomegalovirus exposure and HLA in healthy donors. Clones were sequenced by immunoSEQ multiplex PCR, and TCRdb holds only the in-frame ones, with some missing. The repertoire holds 100,000 to 150,000 clones, with approximately 72% as singletons. The specimen was PBMCs. These TCRs come from a human donor in good health. Both conserved end residues are part of each CDR3. A D gene is named only where the DNA matches it firmly. Clone sizes are given selectively: once, few, many, or a class where the clone is expanded.

d_gene: TRBD1
j_gene: TRBJ1-6
len: 14
v_gene: TRBV6-4
abundance: .
CDR3aa: CASSHRGDNSPLHF
CDR3nt: TGTGCCAGCAGTCACAGGGGGGATAATTCACCCCTCCACTTT

d_gene: .
j_gene: TRBJ1-2
len: 14
v_gene: TRBV5-1
abundance: .
CDR3aa: CASSLGADPYGYTF
CDR3nt: TGCGCCAGCAGCTTGGGGGCAGACCCCTATGGCTACACCTTC

d_gene: TRBD1
j_gene: TRBJ1-2
len: 17
v_gene: TRBV4-3
abundance: .
CDR3aa: CASSQETGGFGSYGYTF
CDR3nt: TGCGCCAGCAGCCAAGAGACAGGGGGTTTCGGTTCTTATGGCTACACCTTC

d_gene: .
j_gene: TRBJ1-1
len: 13
v_gene: TRBV18
abundance: .
CDR3aa: CASSLQGRTEAFF
CDR3nt: TGTGCCAGCTCATTACAGGGACGTACTGAAGCTTTCTTT

d_gene: .
j_gene: TRBJ1-2
len: 13
v_gene: TRBV6-5
abundance: .
CDR3aa: CASSFTETHGYTF
CDR3nt: TGTGCCAGCAGTTTCACGGAGACCCATGGCTACACCTTC

d_gene: .
j_gene: TRBJ1-2
len: 14
v_gene: TRBV7-9
abundance: .
CDR3aa: CASSQTRTIYGYTF
CDR3nt: TGTGCCAGCAGCCAAACGCGTACGATTTACGGCTACACCTTC

d_gene: TRBD1
j_gene: TRBJ2-1
len: 13
v_gene: TRBV6-5
abundance: .
CDR3aa: CASSWTGMNEQFF
CDR3nt: TGTGCCAGCAGTTGGACAGGGATGAATGAGCAGTTCTTC

d_gene: .
j_gene: TRBJ2-7
len: 15
v_gene: TRBV13
abundance: .
CDR3aa: CASSLVGAAGYEQYF
CDR3nt: TGTGCCAGCAGCTTAGTAGGGGCCGCTGGTTACGAGCAGTACTTC

d_gene: TRBD1
j_gene: TRBJ2-1
len: 12
v_gene: TRBV13
abundance: .
CDR3aa: CASSKTGVEQFF
CDR3nt: TGTGCCAGCAGCAAAACAGGGGTTGAGCAGTTCTTC

d_gene: .
j_gene: TRBJ2-7
len: 15
v_gene: TRBV7-9
abundance: .
CDR3aa: CASSLGVVRAYEQYF
CDR3nt: TGTGCCAGCAGCTTAGGTGTGGTCCGGGCCTACGAGCAGTACTTC

d_gene: TRBD2
j_gene: TRBJ2-3
len: 16
v_gene: TRBV5-4
abundance: .
CDR3aa: CASSGTSGRGGDTQYF
CDR3nt: TGTGCCAGCAGCGGGACTAGCGGGAGAGGGGGGGATACGCAGTATTTT

d_gene: .
j_gene: TRBJ1-2
len: 15
v_gene: TRBV6-5
abundance: once
CDR3aa: CASRSPDRTNYGYTF
CDR3nt: TGTGCCAGCAGATCCCCCGACAGGACTAACTATGGCTACACCTTC

d_gene: TRBD1
j_gene: TRBJ1-5
len: 16
v_gene: TRBV27
abundance: .
CDR3aa: CASSLFPRTGDQPQHF
CDR3nt: TGTGCCAGCAGTTTATTTCCCCGGACAGGAGATCAGCCCCAGCATTTT

d_gene: TRBD1
j_gene: TRBJ1-4
len: 15
v_gene: TRBV28
abundance: few
CDR3aa: CASSLPTGAGEKLFF
CDR3nt: TGTGCCAGCAGTCTCCCGACAGGGGCGGGTGAAAAACTGTTTTTT

d_gene: .
j_gene: TRBJ1-2
len: 13
v_gene: TRBV6-5
abundance: .
CDR3aa: CASSARGGTGYTF
CDR3nt: TGTGCCAGCAGTGCCCGCGGGGGGACCGGCTACACCTTC

d_gene: TRBD1
j_gene: TRBJ2-7
len: 15
v_gene: TRBV6-5
abundance: once
CDR3aa: CASRKDRGRFYEQYF
CDR3nt: TGTGCCAGCAGGAAGGACAGGGGGCGCTTCTACGAGCAGTACTTC

d_gene: .
j_gene: TRBJ1-1
len: 15
v_gene: TRBV27
abundance: .
CDR3aa: CASSLSRSGYTEAFF
CDR3nt: TGTGCCAGCAGTCTCTCCCGCTCGGGGTACACTGAAGCTTTCTTT

d_gene: .
j_gene: TRBJ2-5
len: 14
v_gene: TRBV7-2
abundance: .
CDR3aa: CASSPGGYQETQYF
CDR3nt: TGTGCCAGTAGTCCGGGGGGCTACCAAGAGACCCAGTACTTC

d_gene: TRBD2
j_gene: TRBJ2-7
len: 16
v_gene: TRBV19
abundance: .
CDR3aa: CASSPAGTSGSYEQYF
CDR3nt: TGTGCCAGTAGTCCGGCCGGGACTAGCGGCTCCTACGAGCAGTACTTC

d_gene: .
j_gene: TRBJ2-7
len: 16
v_gene: TRBV7-8
abundance: .
CDR3aa: CASSLAPMTATYEQYF
CDR3nt: TGTGCCAGCAGCTTAGCGCCAATGACAGCTACCTACGAGCAGTACTTC

d_gene: .
j_gene: TRBJ2-7
len: 14
v_gene: TRBV11-2
abundance: few
CDR3aa: CASSWAGSGYEQYF
CDR3nt: TGTGCCAGCAGCTGGGCCGGTAGCGGTTACGAGCAGTACTTC

d_gene: TRBD2
j_gene: TRBJ2-1
len: 14
v_gene: TRBV30
abundance: .
CDR3aa: CAWRKRGVPNEQFF
CDR3nt: TGTGCCTGGAGGAAGCGGGGGGTTCCAAATGAGCAGTTCTTC

d_gene: TRBD1
j_gene: TRBJ2-3
len: 16
v_gene: TRBV25-1
abundance: .
CDR3aa: CASSGSTGAGTDTQYF
CDR3nt: TGTGCCAGCAGTGGCTCGACAGGGGCCGGTACAGATACGCAGTATTTT

d_gene: .
j_gene: TRBJ1-2
len: 13
v_gene: TRBV6-1
abundance: .
CDR3aa: CASSEGGWYGYTF
CDR3nt: TGTGCCAGCAGTGAAGGCGGATGGTATGGCTACACCTTC

d_gene: TRBD2
j_gene: TRBJ2-3
len: 15
v_gene: TRBV5-1
abundance: .
CDR3aa: CASSASGGYTDTQYF
CDR3nt: TGCGCCAGCAGCGCTAGCGGGGGGTACACAGATACGCAGTATTTT

d_gene: TRBD2
j_gene: TRBJ2-3
len: 19
v_gene: TRBV10-3
abundance: .
CDR3aa: CAISESKRSRGGEGDTQYF
CDR3nt: TGTGCCATCAGTGAGTCGAAGAGGAGCCGCGGGGGGGAGGGAGATACGCAGTATTTT

d_gene: TRBD1
j_gene: TRBJ1-1
len: 15
v_gene: TRBV6-5
abundance: .
CDR3aa: CASSLDRAEDTEAFF
CDR3nt: TGTGCCAGCAGTTTAGACAGGGCGGAGGACACTGAAGCTTTCTTT

d_gene: .
j_gene: TRBJ2-7
len: 11
v_gene: TRBV11-2
abundance: .
CDR3aa: CASSAHRDPYF
CDR3nt: TGTGCCAGCAGCGCCCACAGGGACCCGTACTTC

d_gene: TRBD1
j_gene: TRBJ1-1
len: 13
v_gene: TRBV11-1
abundance: .
CDR3aa: CASSEAGGTEAFF
CDR3nt: TGTGCCAGCAGTGAGGCAGGGGGCACTGAAGCTTTCTTT

d_gene: TRBD1
j_gene: TRBJ1-2
len: 17
v_gene: TRBV10-3
abundance: .
CDR3aa: CAISDLGTGLELGGYTF
CDR3nt: TGTGCCATCAGTGACTTAGGGACAGGGTTGGAGCTCGGGGGCTACACCTTC

d_gene: TRBD1
j_gene: TRBJ2-1
len: 13
v_gene: TRBV7-3
abundance: .
CDR3aa: CASSPSPGQGKFF
CDR3nt: TGTGCCAGCAGCCCAAGCCCCGGACAGGGCAAGTTCTTC

d_gene: TRBD1
j_gene: TRBJ1-1
len: 16
v_gene: TRBV6-5
abundance: .
CDR3aa: CASSFFPHGQGTEAFF
CDR3nt: TGTGCCAGCAGTTTCTTTCCTCACGGACAGGGTACTGAAGCTTTCTTT

d_gene: .
j_gene: TRBJ1-2
len: 16
v_gene: TRBV7-2
abundance: .
CDR3aa: CASSPTAGFSNYGYTF
CDR3nt: TGTGCCAGCAGCCCAACAGCAGGCTTTTCTAACTATGGCTACACCTTC